This entry is about one T cell receptor (beta chain). Method: immunoSEQ multiplex PCR; TCRdb's copy keeps in-frame clones and lacks some. The sample lists some 140,000 clones, roughly 84% seen once, with about 3.3% in the top ten. The data were obtained in a study of cytotoxic CD8 clonotypes in ibrutinib-treated CLL. Germline V gene sequence: CDR1 WNHNN, CDR2 SYGVQD (reference sequence). V was pared by 3 bases and J by 0 bases, with 8 bases between. The CDR3 totals 15 residues. The sample was PBMCs, taken after 24 months of ibrutinib treatment. V and J are TRBV10-1 and TRBJ2-2; D remains ambiguous. This receptor was taken from a human donor with chronic lymphocytic leukemia. CDR3 sequence reads: CASSEGFANTGELFF. The CDR3 DNA reads TGCGCCAGCAGTGAAGGGTTCGCGAACACCGGGGAGCTGTTTTTT.